The clone carrying this TCR beta chain was counted a single time. No antigen is known for it. V lost 3 bases, J lost 4 bases, and 9 bases lay in between. CDR1 is MDHEN and CDR2 is SYDVKM in the germline V gene. CDR3 size: 13 residues. The source of the sample is a study of OX40 agonist ivuxolimab in advanced cancers. Across the study: Aged 23 to 79 with a mean of 60 years, they were 75% to 85% male. Findings of the study overall: Within 6 weeks, CD4+ and CD8+ blood T cells expanded clonally at 0.1 to 3.0 mg/kg.

Assay used: immunoSEQ multiplex PCR; TCRdb lists only in-frame clones, some missing. The table includes tens of thousands of clones, 88% detected once. The origin of this receptor is an adult with an advanced solid tumor such as melanoma, head and neck, liver or kidney cancer. The sample in question was CD4+ or CD8+ T cells sorted from blood, obtained in a trial of the OX40 agonist ivuxolimab. The V gene is TRBV28, the J gene TRBJ1-1, with D possibly TRBD1 on 5 matching bases. The CDR3 sequence is CASSFPGPTEAFF. CDR3 in DNA: TGTGCCAGCAGTTTCCCAGGGCCCACTGAAGCTTTCTTT.